Listed here are 19 T cell receptor beta chains from one sample, sequenced in a study of cytomegalovirus exposure and HLA in healthy donors. TCRdb's copy holds only in-frame clones and misses some; the assay was immunoSEQ multiplex PCR. The table lists approximately 180,000 clones, around 86% of them singletons. The sequencing sample was made of PBMCs. The receptors derive from a man aged 18 to 30 in good health and CMV-seropositive.

This clone has only one observation. This chain links TRBV27 with TRBJ2-7; no clear D. CDR3 length: 16 residues. Germline V CDR1 and CDR2: MNHEY, SMNVEV (reference sequence). V was trimmed by 7 bases and J by 5 bases, leaving 24 bases between them. The CDR3 loop is CASKLGPASYSNEQYF. For the CDR3, the DNA is TGTGCCAGCAAATTGGGCCCGGCGTCCTATTCGAACGAGCAGTACTTC.

The rearrangement links TRBV28 to TRBJ1-2; D uncertain. Germline V gene lookup returns CDR1 MDHEN and CDR2 SYDVKM. Trimming removed 3 bases from V and 6 bases from J, with 14 bases in between. The CDR3 runs to 14 residues. CDR3 residues: CASSFPHKHDGYTF. CDR3 DNA sequence: TGTGCCAGCAGTTTTCCTCACAAACACGATGGCTACACCTTC.

V gene TRBV14 combines with J gene TRBJ2-1; TRBD1 matches at 8 bases. This CDR3 spans 13 amino acids. Germline values: CDR1 SGHDN, CDR2 FVKESK. With V trimmed by 4 bases and J by 8 bases, 4 bases remained unmatched. CDR3 nucleotides: TGTGCCAGCAGCCCTGGACAGGGCGATGAGCAGTTCTTC. It codes for CASSPGQGDEQFF.

The CDR3 nucleotides read TGTGCCAGCAGCGTAACCGGGACAGTCTACGAGCAGTACTTC. Protein: CASSVTGTVYEQYF. This sequence joins TRBV5-5 and TRBJ2-7; 7 nucleotides align to TRBD1. Trimming cost V 4 bases and J 3 bases; bases outside gene matches: 7. Germline V gene sequence: CDR1 SGHKS, CDR2 YYEKEE (reference sequence). The length of the CDR3 is 14 residues.

For the CDR3, the DNA is TGTGCCAGCAGCCTCGGCGCAGGGCAAGAGACCCAGTACTTC. Translated: CASSLGAGQETQYF. The chain couples TRBV7-8 to TRBJ2-5; TRBD1 might be the D (5 bases). This CDR3 has 14 amino acids. V was shortened by 5 bases and J by 2 bases, with 12 bases between the two germline ends. Germline assignment: CDR1 SGHVS and CDR2 FQNEAQ.

J is TRBJ1-2 and V is TRBV5-6; D not resolved. This CDR3 is built from 12 residues. Germline V lookup: CDR1 SGHDT, CDR2 YYEEEE. Trimming took off 4 bases at V and 7 bases at J, with 11 bases between the two ends. The DNA for the CDR3 is TGTGCCAGCAGCATCCGGGAAGCTGGCTACACCTTC. Translated: CASSIREAGYTF.

V and J are TRBV7-9 and TRBJ2-6, with TRBD2 matching 7 bases. V lost 10 bases and J lost 9; bases outside the gene matches: 9. This CDR3 has 13 residues. In germline, CDR1 is SEHNR, CDR2 FQNEAQ (reference sequence). The CDR3 region is CATEGGGGNVLTF. CDR3 nucleotides: TGTGCCACCGAAGGCGGGGGAGGCAACGTCCTGACTTTC.

CDR3 residues: CASSFTGSGEETQYF. The CDR3 nucleotides are TGTGCCAGCAGTTTTACGGGTAGCGGGGAAGAGACCCAGTACTTC. The chain is built from TRBV6-5 and TRBJ2-5; TRBD2 matches 8 bases. This CDR3 contains 15 residues. Germline V lookup: CDR1 MNHEY, CDR2 SVGAGI. V lost 4 bases, J lost 3 bases, and 7 bases stayed unmatched.

By frequency in the sample, this clone is medium-sized. The V gene is TRBV6-5, the J gene TRBJ1-1; 7 nucleotides match TRBD1. The ends lost 4 bases at V and 1 base at J; junction bases unmatched: 0. Germline CDR1 is MNHEY and CDR2 is SVGAGI. The CDR3 loop spans 13 amino acids. The CDR3 spells CASSWTGNTEAFF. The DNA of the CDR3 is TGTGCCAGCAGTTGGACAGGGAACACTGAAGCTTTCTTT.

The V gene is TRBV5-1, the J gene TRBJ2-7, with a tentative D call TRBD2 (6 bases). Looked up from germline, CDR1 is SGHRS and CDR2 is YFSETQ. V lost 7 bases and J lost 1, with 15 bases in between. This CDR3 is 14 amino acids long. The CDR3 spells CASGTRDSSYEQYF. The CDR3 region has the DNA TGCGCCAGCGGTACTAGGGACTCGTCCTACGAGCAGTACTTC.

This clone was counted a single time. A read error may be the cause here, since a much bigger clone is one base away. The identical CDR3 is also encoded by other nucleotide sequences in the sample. This chain links TRBV28 with TRBJ1-1, with unresolved D. Germline CDR1 and CDR2: MDHEN and SYDVKM. The V and J ends lost 6 bases and 1 base respectively, with 6 bases between them. This CDR3 is built from 12 residues. The CDR3, as DNA: TGTGCCAGCAGCTACAGGAACACTGAAGCTTTCTTT. This sequence encodes CASSYRNTEAFF.

The chain recombines TRBV19 with TRBJ2-1; 7 bases map to TRBD2. The length of the CDR3 is 15 residues. Germline trimming cut 7 bases from V and 1 base from J; bases unmatched to any gene: 7. CDR1 LNHDA and CDR2 SQIVND come from the germline V gene (reference sequence). CDR3 protein: CASTPSGTSYNEQFF. DNA of the CDR3: TGTGCCAGTACCCCAAGCGGGACGTCCTACAATGAGCAGTTCTTC.

This chain uses TRBV13 with TRBJ2-7, with 8 bases identical to TRBD1. Germline lookup yields CDR1 PRHDT and CDR2 FYEKMQ (reference sequence). The trim removed 1 base at V and 2 bases at J, leaving 4 bases unmatched. The CDR3 length is 15 residues. The CDR3 nucleotides are TGTGCCAGCAGCTTAGACAGGGGGTCACCCTACGAGCAGTACTTC. It encodes CASSLDRGSPYEQYF.

CDR3 coding DNA: TGTGCCAGCATAGTAAAGTGGAGGAGGACCGGCACAGATACGCAGTATTTT. Amino acids: CASIVKWRRTGTDTQYF. This chain connects TRBV6-7 to TRBJ2-3; possibly TRBD2 for D (5 bases). TRBV6-7 is known as an ORF, though its function is uncertain. V was cut by 7 bases and J by 1 base, with 21 bases left in between. The CDR3 has 17 amino acids.

This chain connects TRBV28 to TRBJ1-2; D unclear. Germline lookup yields CDR1 MDHEN and CDR2 SYDVKM. The length of the CDR3 is 13 residues. The V end was cut by 3 bases, the J end by 4 bases, with 9 bases between. In DNA form, the CDR3 reads TGTGCCAGCAGTTTGAACCAGATCTATGGCTACACCTTC. Its translation: CASSLNQIYGYTF.

This chain uses TRBV2 with TRBJ2-3; a possible D gene is TRBD2 (5 bases). The CDR3 sequence is 12 residues long. Looked up from germline, CDR1 is SNHLY and CDR2 is FYNNEI. The ends were cut back, 2 bases at V and 6 bases at J, with 6 bases in the middle. This chain's CDR3 is CASSESGDTQYF. The DNA of the CDR3 is TGTGCCAGCAGTGAATCGGGGGATACGCAGTATTTT.

This clone was seen just once. This chain uses TRBV10-3 with TRBJ2-1, with 8 bases fitting TRBD2. Trimming at V came to 7 bases and at J to 1 base, leaving 3 bases not matched to a gene. This CDR3 contains 14 residues. Per germline, CDR1 ENHRY and CDR2 SYGVKD. This CDR3 is CAIKAGGSYNEQFF. The DNA for the CDR3 is TGTGCCATCAAGGCGGGAGGTTCCTACAATGAGCAGTTCTTC.

The chain has TRBV2 and TRBJ2-1; maybe TRBD2 (5 bases). Germline CDR1 reads SNHLY; CDR2 reads FYNNEI. The germline V and J ends were trimmed by 4 bases and 3 bases, with 10 bases remaining between them. This CDR3 comprises 14 residues. The CDR3 DNA reads as TGTGCCAGCAGTGTAAGCGGATTCTACAATGAGCAGTTCTTC. It encodes CASSVSGFYNEQFF.

The rearrangement links TRBV30 to TRBJ1-1, with D possibly TRBD1 on 5 matching bases. Between the trimmed V and J ends, which lost 0 bases and 10 bases, there was a span of 15 bases. CDR1 GTSNPN and CDR2 SVGIG come from the germline V gene (reference sequence). The CDR3 has 13 residues. DNA for the CDR3: TGTGCCTGGAGTGTACTTTTCAGGGATGGAGCTTTCTTT. Protein product: CAWSVLFRDGAFF.